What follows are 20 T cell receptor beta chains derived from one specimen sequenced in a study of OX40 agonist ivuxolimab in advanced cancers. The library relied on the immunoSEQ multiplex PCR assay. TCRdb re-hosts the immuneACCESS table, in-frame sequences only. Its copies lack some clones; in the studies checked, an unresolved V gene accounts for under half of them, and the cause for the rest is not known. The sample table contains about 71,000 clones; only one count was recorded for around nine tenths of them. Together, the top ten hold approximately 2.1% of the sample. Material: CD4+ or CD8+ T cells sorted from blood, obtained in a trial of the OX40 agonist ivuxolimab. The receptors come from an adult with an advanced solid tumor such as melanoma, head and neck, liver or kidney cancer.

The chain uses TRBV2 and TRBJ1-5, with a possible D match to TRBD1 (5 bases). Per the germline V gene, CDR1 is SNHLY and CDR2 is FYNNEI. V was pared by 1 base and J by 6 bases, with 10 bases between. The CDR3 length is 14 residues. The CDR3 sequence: CASSEGGEGQPQHF. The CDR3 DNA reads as TGTGCCAGCAGTGAAGGAGGGGAGGGTCAGCCCCAGCATTTT.

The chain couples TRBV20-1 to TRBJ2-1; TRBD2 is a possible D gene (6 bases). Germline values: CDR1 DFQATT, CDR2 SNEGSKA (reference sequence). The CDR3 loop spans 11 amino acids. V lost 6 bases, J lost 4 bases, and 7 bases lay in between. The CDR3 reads CSAGLYNEQFF. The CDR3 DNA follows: TGCAGTGCGGGACTTTACAATGAGCAGTTCTTC.

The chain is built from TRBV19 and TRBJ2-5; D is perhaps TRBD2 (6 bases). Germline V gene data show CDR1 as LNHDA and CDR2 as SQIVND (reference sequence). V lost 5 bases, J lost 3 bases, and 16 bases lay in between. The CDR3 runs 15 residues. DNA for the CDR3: TGTGCCAGTAGTCGCCGTGAGGGCGGGGAAGAGACCCAGTACTTC. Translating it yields CASSRREGGEETQYF.

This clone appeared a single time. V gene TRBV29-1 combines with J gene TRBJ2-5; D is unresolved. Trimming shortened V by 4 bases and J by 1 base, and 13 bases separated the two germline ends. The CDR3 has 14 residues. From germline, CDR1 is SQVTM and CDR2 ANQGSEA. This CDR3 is CSVVAPSSQETQYF. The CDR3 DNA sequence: TGCAGCGTTGTGGCACCTTCCTCCCAAGAGACCCAGTACTTC.

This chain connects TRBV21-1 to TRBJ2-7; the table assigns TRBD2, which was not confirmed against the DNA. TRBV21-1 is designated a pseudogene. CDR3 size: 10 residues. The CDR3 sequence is CASPGYEQYF. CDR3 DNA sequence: TGTGCCAGCCCCGGGTACGAGCAGTACTTC.

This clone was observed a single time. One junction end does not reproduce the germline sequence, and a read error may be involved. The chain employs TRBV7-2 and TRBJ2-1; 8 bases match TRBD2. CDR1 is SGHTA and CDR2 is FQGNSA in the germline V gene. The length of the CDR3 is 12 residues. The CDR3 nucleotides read TGTGCCAGCAGCTTAGTTAGCGGGGATCCAGTCTTC. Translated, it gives CASSLVSGDPVF.

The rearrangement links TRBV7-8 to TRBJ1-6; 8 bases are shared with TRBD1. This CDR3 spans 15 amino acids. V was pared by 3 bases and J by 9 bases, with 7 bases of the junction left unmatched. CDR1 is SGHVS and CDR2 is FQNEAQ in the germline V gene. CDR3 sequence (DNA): TGTGCCAGCAGCTTTGAGACAGGGGCTACTTCACCCCTCCACTTT. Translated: CASSFETGATSPLHF.

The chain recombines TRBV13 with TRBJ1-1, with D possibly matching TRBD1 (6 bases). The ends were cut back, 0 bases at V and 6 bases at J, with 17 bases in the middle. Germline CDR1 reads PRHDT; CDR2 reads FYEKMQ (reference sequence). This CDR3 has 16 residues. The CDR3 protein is CASSLGYPTGIPEAFF. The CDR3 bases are TGTGCCAGCAGCTTAGGCTACCCGACAGGTATCCCTGAAGCTTTCTTT.

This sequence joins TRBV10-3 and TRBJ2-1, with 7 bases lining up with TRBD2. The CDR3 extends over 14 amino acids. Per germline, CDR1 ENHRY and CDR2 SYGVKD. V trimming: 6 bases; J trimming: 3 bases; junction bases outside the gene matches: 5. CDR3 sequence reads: CAIRTGTNYNEQFF. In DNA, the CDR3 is TGTGCCATCAGAACCGGGACTAACTACAATGAGCAGTTCTTC.

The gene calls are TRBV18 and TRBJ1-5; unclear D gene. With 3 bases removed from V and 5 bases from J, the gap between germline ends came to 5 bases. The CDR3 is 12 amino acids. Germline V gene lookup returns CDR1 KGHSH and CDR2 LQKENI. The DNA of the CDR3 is TGTGCCAGCTCACCCGTGGATCAGCCCCAGCATTTT. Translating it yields CASSPVDQPQHF. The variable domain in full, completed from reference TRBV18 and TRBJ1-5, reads NAGVMQNPRHLVRRRGQEARLRCSPMKGHSHVYWYRQLPEEGLKFMVYLQKENIIDESGMPKERFSAEFPKEGPSILRIQQVVRGDSAAYFCASSPVDQPQHFGDGTRLSIL.

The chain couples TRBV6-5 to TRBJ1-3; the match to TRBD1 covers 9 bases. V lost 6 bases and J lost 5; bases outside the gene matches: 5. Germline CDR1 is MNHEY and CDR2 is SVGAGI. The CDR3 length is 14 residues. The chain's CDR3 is CASRGTGTRNTIYF. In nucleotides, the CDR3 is TGTGCCAGCAGAGGGACAGGGACCCGAAACACCATATATTTT.

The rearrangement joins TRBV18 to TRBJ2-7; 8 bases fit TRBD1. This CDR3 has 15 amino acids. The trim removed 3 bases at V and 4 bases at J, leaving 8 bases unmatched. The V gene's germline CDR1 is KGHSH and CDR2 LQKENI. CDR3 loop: CASSPSPGGEYEQYF. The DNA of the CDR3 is TGTGCCAGCTCACCGTCCCCAGGGGGCGAATACGAGCAGTACTTC.

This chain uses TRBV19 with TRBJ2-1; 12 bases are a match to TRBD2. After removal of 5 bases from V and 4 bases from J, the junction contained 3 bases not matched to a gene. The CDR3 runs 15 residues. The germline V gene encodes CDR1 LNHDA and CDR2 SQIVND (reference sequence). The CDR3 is CASSETSGRYNEQFF. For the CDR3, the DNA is TGTGCCAGTAGTGAGACTAGCGGGAGATACAATGAGCAGTTCTTC.

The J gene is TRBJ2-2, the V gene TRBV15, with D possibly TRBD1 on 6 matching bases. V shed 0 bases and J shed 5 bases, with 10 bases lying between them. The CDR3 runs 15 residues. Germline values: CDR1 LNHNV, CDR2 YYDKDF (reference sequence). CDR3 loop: CATSRDRDITGELFF. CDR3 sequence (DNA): TGTGCCACCAGCAGAGATAGGGACATTACCGGGGAGCTGTTTTTT.

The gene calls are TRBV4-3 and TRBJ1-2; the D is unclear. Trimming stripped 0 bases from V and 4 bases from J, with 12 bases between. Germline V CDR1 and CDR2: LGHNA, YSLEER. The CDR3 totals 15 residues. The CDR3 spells CASSQETTEVYGYTF. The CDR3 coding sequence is TGCGCCAGCAGCCAAGAGACCACAGAGGTCTATGGCTACACCTTC.

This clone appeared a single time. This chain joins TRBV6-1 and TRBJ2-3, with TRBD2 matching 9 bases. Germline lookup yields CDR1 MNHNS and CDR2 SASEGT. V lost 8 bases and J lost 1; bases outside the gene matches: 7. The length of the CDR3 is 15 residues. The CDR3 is CASPGSGRGTDTQYF. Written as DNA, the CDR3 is TGTGCCAGCCCCGGTAGCGGGAGAGGCACAGATACGCAGTATTTT.

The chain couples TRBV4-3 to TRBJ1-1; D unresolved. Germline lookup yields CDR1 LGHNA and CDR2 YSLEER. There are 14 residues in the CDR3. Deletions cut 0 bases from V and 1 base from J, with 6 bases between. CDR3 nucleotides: TGCGCCAGCAGCCAAGATGGAAGGAACACTGAAGCTTTCTTT. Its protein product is CASSQDGRNTEAFF.

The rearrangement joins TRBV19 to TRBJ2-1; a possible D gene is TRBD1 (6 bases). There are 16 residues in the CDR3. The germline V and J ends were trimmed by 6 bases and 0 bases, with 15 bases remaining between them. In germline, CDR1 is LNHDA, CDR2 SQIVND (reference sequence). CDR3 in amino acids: CASRSSGGHSYNEQFF. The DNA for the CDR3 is TGTGCCAGTAGATCGAGTGGGGGCCACTCCTACAATGAGCAGTTCTTC.

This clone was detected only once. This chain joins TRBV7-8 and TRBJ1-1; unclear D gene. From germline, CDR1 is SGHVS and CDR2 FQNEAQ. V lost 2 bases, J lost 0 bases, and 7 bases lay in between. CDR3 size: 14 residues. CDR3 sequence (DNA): TGTGCCAGCAGCTTAAGCTGGGTGAACACTGAAGCTTTCTTT. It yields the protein CASSLSWVNTEAFF. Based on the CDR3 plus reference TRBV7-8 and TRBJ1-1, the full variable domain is GAGVSQSPRYKVAKRGQDVALRCDPISGHVSLFWYQQALGQGPEFLTYFQNEAQLDKSGLPSDRFFAERPEGSVSTLKIQRTQQEDSAVYLCASSLSWVNTEAFFGQGTRLTVV.

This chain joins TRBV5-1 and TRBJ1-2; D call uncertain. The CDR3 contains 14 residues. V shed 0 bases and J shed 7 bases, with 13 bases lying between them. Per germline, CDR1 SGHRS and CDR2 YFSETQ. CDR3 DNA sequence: TGCGCCAGCAGCTTGGAGGCCCAAAACGGTGGCTACACCTTC. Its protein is CASSLEAQNGGYTF. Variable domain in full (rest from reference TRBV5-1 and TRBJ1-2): KAGVTQTPRYLIKTRGQQVTLSCSPISGHRSVSWYQQTPGQGLQFLFEYFSETQRNKGNFPGRFSGRQFSNSRSEMNVSTLELGDSALYLCASSLEAQNGGYTFGSGTRLTVV.